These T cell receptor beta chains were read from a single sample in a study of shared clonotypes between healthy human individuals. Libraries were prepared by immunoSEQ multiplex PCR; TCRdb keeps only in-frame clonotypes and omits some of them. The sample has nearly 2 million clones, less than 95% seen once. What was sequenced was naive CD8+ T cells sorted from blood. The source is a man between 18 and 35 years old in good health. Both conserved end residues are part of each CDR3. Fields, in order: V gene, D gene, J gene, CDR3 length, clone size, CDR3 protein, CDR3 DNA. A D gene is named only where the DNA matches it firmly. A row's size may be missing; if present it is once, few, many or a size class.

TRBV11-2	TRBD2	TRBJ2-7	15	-	CASSQGASGIYEQYF	TGTGCCAGCTCCCAAGGGGCTAGCGGAATCTACGAGCAGTACTTC
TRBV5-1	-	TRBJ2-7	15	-	CASSLVAGHSYEQYF	TGCGCCAGCAGCTTGGTGGCAGGGCACTCCTACGAGCAGTACTTC
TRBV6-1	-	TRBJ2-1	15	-	CASSVWRGGQDEQFF	TGTGCCAGCAGTGTCTGGCGGGGGGGACAGGATGAGCAGTTCTTC
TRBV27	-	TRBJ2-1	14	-	CASRGQYHYNEQFF	TGTGCCAGCAGGGGGCAGTACCACTACAATGAGCAGTTCTTC
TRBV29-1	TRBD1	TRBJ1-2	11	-	CSAGQAQGYTF	TGCAGCGCTGGACAGGCGCAGGGCTACACCTTC
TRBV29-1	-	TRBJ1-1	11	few	CSVKGEGEAFF	TGCAGCGTTAAGGGTGAAGGTGAAGCTTTCTTT
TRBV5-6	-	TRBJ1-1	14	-	CASSFGYPNTEAFF	TGTGCCAGCAGCTTTGGGTATCCGAACACTGAAGCTTTCTTT
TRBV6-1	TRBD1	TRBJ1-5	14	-	CASRDRGGNQPQHF	TGTGCCAGCAGGGACAGGGGAGGCAATCAGCCCCAGCATTTT
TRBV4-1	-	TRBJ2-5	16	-	CASSHGATRLGETQYF	TGCGCCAGCAGCCATGGTGCAACTCGTTTAGGAGAGACCCAGTACTTC
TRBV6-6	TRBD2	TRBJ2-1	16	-	CASSLQGTSGYNEQFF	TGTGCCAGCAGCCTACAAGGGACTAGCGGGTACAATGAGCAGTTCTTC
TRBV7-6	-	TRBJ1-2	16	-	CASSSLASSADYGYTF	TGTGCCAGCAGCTCGCTCGCTAGCTCAGCAGACTATGGCTACACCTTC
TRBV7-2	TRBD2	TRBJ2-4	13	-	CASRGEAKNIQYF	TGTGCCAGCCGGGGGGAGGCCAAAAACATTCAGTACTTC
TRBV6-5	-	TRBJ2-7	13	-	CASSYGGVDEQYF	TGTGCCAGCAGTTACGGGGGAGTCGACGAGCAGTACTTC
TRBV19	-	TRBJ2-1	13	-	CASRGDLAHEQFF	TGTGCCAGTAGGGGGGACTTAGCCCATGAGCAGTTCTTC
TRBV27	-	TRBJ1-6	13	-	CASSFDLGSPLHF	TGTGCCAGCAGTTTCGATCTGGGATCACCCCTCCACTTT
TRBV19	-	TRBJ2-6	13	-	CASLGFGANVLTF	TGTGCCAGTCTCGGGTTTGGGGCCAACGTCCTGACTTTC